These T cell receptor beta chains were read from a single sample in a study of blood T cell repertoires in COVID-19. Generated by immunoSEQ multiplex PCR, the TCRdb table keeps only in-frame clones and is missing some. This sample has 130,000 or so clones; approximately 80% occur once, and the top ten carry 10% to 15%. The material sequenced was peripheral blood. The receptors stem from a woman aged 60-70 years with acute or convalescent COVID-19. The CDR3 runs from the conserved cysteine through the conserved F or W. D genes are given only for firm matches. The size of a clone is reported for some rows only, either as once, few or many, or as a class for expanded clones.

>TRBV29-1|.|.|TRBJ1-2
TGCAGCGTTTTACCCCCTGAAGCACTCTATGGCTACACCTTC
CSVLPPEALYGYTF
>TRBV5-1|.|.|TRBJ1-6
TGCGCCAGCAGCTTGACGGGAGCCCTAGAGGATTCACCCCTCCACTTT
CASSLTGALEDSPLHF
>TRBV7-9|TRBD2|.|TRBJ2-3
TGTGCCAGCAGCCGTACTAGCGGGGGGTACACAGATACGCAGTATTTT
CASSRTSGGYTDTQYF
>TRBV2|.|.|TRBJ1-2
TGTGCCAGCAGTGAAGGGTCATATGAGGGATATGGCTACACCTTC
CASSEGSYEGYGYTF
>TRBV4-1|.|.|TRBJ1-2
TGCGCCAGCAGCCAAGGAACAGGCAACTATGGCTACACCTTC
CASSQGTGNYGYTF
>TRBV6-5|TRBD1|.|TRBJ1-1
TGTGCCAGCAGCCGGGGACAGCGGAACACTGAAGCTTTCTTT
CASSRGQRNTEAFF
>TRBV28|.|.|TRBJ1-2
TGTGCCAGCAGAATTCCAGTGGACTATGGCTACACCTTC
CASRIPVDYGYTF
>TRBV6-5|.|.|TRBJ1-1
TGTGCCAGCAGGCCTCAGCCAGGGAACACTGAAGCTTTCTTT
CASRPQPGNTEAFF
>TRBV7-3|TRBD1|.|TRBJ2-2
TGTGCCAGCAGTCGGACAGGGGAATGGACCGGGGAGCTGTTTTTT
CASSRTGEWTGELFF
>TRBV12-5|.|.|TRBJ1-2
TGTGCTAGTGGTTCCTCGCCGGGGAACTATGGCTACACCTTC
CASGSSPGNYGYTF
>TRBV27|.|.|TRBJ2-1
TGTGCCAGCAGTTTATCCTCTACTAGCACTGAGCAGTTCTTC
CASSLSSTSTEQFF
>TRBV5-4|.|.|TRBJ2-1
TGTGCCAGCAGCTTGAGGACAAGCTCCTACAATGAGCAGTTCTTC
CASSLRTSSYNEQFF
>TRBV28|.|few|TRBJ1-5
TGTGCCAGCAGTTCCTCCCCTGCTGGCAGCGATCAGCCCCAGCATTTT
CASSSSPAGSDQPQHF
>TRBV12-3/TRBV12-4|.|.|TRBJ1-2
TGTGCCAGCAGCCAGGACAGCCTCTATGGCTACACCTTC
CASSQDSLYGYTF
>TRBV7-2|TRBD1|.|TRBJ1-2
TGTGCCAGCAGCTTACCCGGGACAGGACGTTCTAGGGACTATGGCTACACCTTC
CASSLPGTGRSRDYGYTF
>TRBV2|.|.|TRBJ1-6
TGTGCCAGCAGTGCGGTGGGTACAGGTATTAATTCACCCCTCCACTTT
CASSAVGTGINSPLHF
>TRBV14|TRBD1|once|TRBJ2-7
TGTGCCAGCAGCCAAGTTCTTAGGACAGGGAGATCTTACGAGCAGTACTTC
CASSQVLRTGRSYEQYF
>TRBV19|.|.|TRBJ1-2
TGTGCCAGTAGTTCCCACAGTGCCTATGGCTACACCTTC
CASSSHSAYGYTF
>TRBV5-5|TRBD1|.|TRBJ1-1
TGTGCCAGCCACAGGGGCCAATTAGGTGGCACTGAAGCTTTCTTT
CASHRGQLGGTEAFF
>TRBV21-1|.|.|TRBJ2-7
TGTGCCCGCGACAAAAGGGGCAGGACGCCCTACGAGCAGTACTTC
CARDKRGRTPYEQYF
>TRBV5-1|TRBD2|few|TRBJ2-3
TGCGCCAGCAGCCTTAGCGGGGGTACAGATACGCAGTATTTT
CASSLSGGTDTQYF
>TRBV3-1/TRBV3-2|TRBD1|.|TRBJ1-1
TGTGCCAGCAGCCAGGGCGACAGGGGGAAGACTGAAGCTTTCTTT
CASSQGDRGKTEAFF
>TRBV5-1|.|.|TRBJ1-5
TGCGCCAGCAGCTTGGGGGAGAGTAGCAATCAGCCCCAGCATTTT
CASSLGESSNQPQHF
>TRBV30|TRBD1|.|TRBJ1-5
TGTGCCTGGACGGGACAGAATAATCAGCCCCAGCATTTT
CAWTGQNNQPQHF
>TRBV10-3|.|.|TRBJ1-3
TGTGCCACCAGCCGAAGTTCAGGCAGGGAAGGAAACACCATATATTTT
CATSRSSGREGNTIYF
>TRBV12-3/TRBV12-4|.|few|TRBJ1-2
TGTGCCAGCAGTTTGTGGGGCGAAGGCTACACCTTC
CASSLWGEGYTF
>TRBV6-5|TRBD1|.|TRBJ1-2
TGTGCCAGCACCGTGATGCCCAGGGGGTATGGCTACACCTTC
CASTVMPRGYGYTF
>TRBV5-6|TRBD2|.|TRBJ2-5
TGTGCCAGCAGCCCTCTTCTCGGACTAGCGGGGGGAGAGACCCAGTACTTC
CASSPLLGLAGGETQYF
>TRBV19|TRBD1|.|TRBJ1-2
TGTGCCAGTAGTATCGACAGGGAGGTTTGGGGCTACACCTTC
CASSIDREVWGYTF
>TRBV5-5|.|.|TRBJ1-2
TGTGCCAGCCGCCGGGACACCAGCTATGGCTACACCTTC
CASRRDTSYGYTF
>TRBV6-5|.|.|TRBJ1-4
TGTGCCAGCTGCCCCAGGACATTTGAAAAACTGTTTTTT
CASCPRTFEKLFF
>TRBV6-4|TRBD1|once|TRBJ1-6
TGTGCCAGCAGTGAAAGGGACAGTAATTCACCCCTCCACTTT
CASSERDSNSPLHF
>TRBV7-6|.|.|TRBJ1-1
TGTGCCAGCAGCTTAGGGCAGCTCGGACTGACGAACACTGAAGCTTTCTTT
CASSLGQLGLTNTEAFF
>TRBV3-1/TRBV3-2|TRBD2|.|TRBJ2-3
TGTGCCAGCAGCCAAGGACTAGCGGCCACAGATACGCAGTATTTT
CASSQGLAATDTQYF
>TRBV10-3|.|once|TRBJ1-1
TGTGCCATCAGTGAGTCCCCCATCAGTATAATCGGGTCGGGGAACACTGAAGCTTTCTTT
CAISESPISIIGSGNTEAFF
>TRBV29-1|.|.|TRBJ2-7
TGCAGCGTTTCCACAGGGCCGGGGGAGCAGTACTTC
CSVSTGPGEQYF
>TRBV5-4|.|.|TRBJ2-1
TGTGCCAGCAGCTTCGGGTCCTGGAGTGATGAGCAGTTCTTC
CASSFGSWSDEQFF
>TRBV7-9|.|.|TRBJ1-1
TGTGCCAGCAGCTTAGACAGCCGGGAGTACACTGAAGCTTTCTTT
CASSLDSREYTEAFF
>TRBV5-4|.|.|TRBJ1-1
TGTGCCAGCAGCTTGAAAGGGGGGGTGGGCACTGAAGCTTTCTTT
CASSLKGGVGTEAFF
>TRBV18|TRBD1|.|TRBJ1-2
TGTGCCAGCTCGCGGGCCGGGACAGGGGGCGGCTACACCTTC
CASSRAGTGGGYTF
>TRBV6-6|TRBD1|.|TRBJ1-3
TGTGCCAGCAGCCCCGGGAGGGGGCCTGGAAACACCATATATTTT
CASSPGRGPGNTIYF
>TRBV4-2|.|.|TRBJ1-2
TGTGCCAGCAGCCAAGGGATGGACAGTCTCGTCTATGGCTACACCTTC
CASSQGMDSLVYGYTF
>TRBV7-8|.|few|TRBJ1-1
TGTGCCAGCAGAGGTCCAGGAGGGACCACTGAAGCTTTCTTT
CASRGPGGTTEAFF
>TRBV7-3|.|.|TRBJ2-3
TGTGCCAGCGGGGAGGGGGGTTCCACAGATACGCAGTATTTT
CASGEGGSTDTQYF
>TRBV24-1|TRBD1|.|TRBJ2-1
TGTGCCACCAGTGACAGGGGGCGGTGGGGTGAGCAGTTCTTC
CATSDRGRWGEQFF
>TRBV7-9|.|.|TRBJ1-1
TGTGCCAGCAGCTTAGATCAGGGGTTCACTGAAGCTTTCTTT
CASSLDQGFTEAFF
>TRBV30|TRBD1|.|TRBJ1-4
TGTGCCTGGAGCCAGGGGGCCAGGGTAGGGGAAAAACTGTTTTTT
CAWSQGARVGEKLFF
>TRBV15|.|.|TRBJ2-2
TGTGCCACCAGCAGAGATCAGGCCGGGGAGCTGTTTTTT
CATSRDQAGELFF
>TRBV2|.|.|TRBJ1-1
TGTGCCAGCAGTGAAGCTGCGGCCGGAGCTTTCTTT
CASSEAAAGAFF
>TRBV18|.|few|TRBJ1-1
TGTGCCAGCTCACTCGACCAGGGAAGGAACACTGAAGCTTTCTTT
CASSLDQGRNTEAFF
>TRBV11-2|TRBD1|.|TRBJ1-6
TGTGCCAGCAGCCGACAGACAGGGCGGAGTTCACCCCTCCACTTT
CASSRQTGRSSPLHF
>TRBV11-2|.|.|TRBJ2-5
TGTGCCAGCAGCTCCCAGGGGGGTACGGAGACCCAGTACTTC
CASSSQGGTETQYF
>TRBV6-5|TRBD1|.|TRBJ1-1
TGTGCCAGCAGGTTGGACAGGGCTGCGGGCACTGAAGCTTTCTTT
CASRLDRAAGTEAFF
>TRBV19|TRBD1|.|TRBJ1-2
TGTGCCAGTAGTGGCCAGGGGGCGACGATTTATGGCTACACCTTC
CASSGQGATIYGYTF
>TRBV6-5|TRBD1|.|TRBJ1-1
TGTGCCAGCAGAGTCCGGGACAGGGGTGGCGGAAAAGCTTTCTTT
CASRVRDRGGGKAFF
>TRBV5-1|.|once|TRBJ2-7
TGCGCCAGCAGCTTGGTGCCGGGGGTGACTGCCTACGAGCAGTACTTC
CASSLVPGVTAYEQYF
>TRBV5-1|TRBD1|.|TRBJ2-2
TGCGCCAGCAGCCCTGACAGGGGTGGGCACACCGGGGAGCTGTTTTTT
CASSPDRGGHTGELFF